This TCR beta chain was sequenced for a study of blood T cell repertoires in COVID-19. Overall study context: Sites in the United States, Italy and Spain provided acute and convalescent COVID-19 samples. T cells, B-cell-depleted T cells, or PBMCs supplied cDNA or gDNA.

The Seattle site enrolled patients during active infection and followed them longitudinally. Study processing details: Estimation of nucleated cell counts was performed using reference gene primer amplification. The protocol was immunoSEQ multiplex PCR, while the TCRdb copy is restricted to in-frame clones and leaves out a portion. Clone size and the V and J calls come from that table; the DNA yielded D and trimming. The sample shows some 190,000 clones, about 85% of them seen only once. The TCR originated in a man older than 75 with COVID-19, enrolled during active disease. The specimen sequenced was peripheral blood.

The CDR3 reads CASSSTRGYGYTF. CDR3 DNA sequence: TGTGCCAGCAGTTCCACAAGGGGCTATGGCTACACCTTC. This rearrangement joins TRBV12-3 or TRBV12-4 to TRBJ1-2, with a possible D match to TRBD1 (5 bases). V was pared by 4 bases and J by 4 bases, with 10 bases between. The CDR3 extends over 13 amino acids.